A single sample gave rise to the 17 T cell receptor beta chains below, sequenced in a study of cytomegalovirus exposure and HLA in healthy donors. Profiling relied on immunoSEQ multiplex PCR, and the TCRdb table lists in-frame clones only, not all of them. The sample carries about 160,000 clones, roughly 86% recorded once. The source material was PBMCs. The receptors stem from a man aged 18 to 29 in good health and CMV-seropositive.

The chain combines TRBV5-4 with TRBJ2-3, with 7 bases aligning to TRBD1. The V gene end was trimmed by 4 bases and the J gene end by 1 base; junction bases not matched to a gene: 9. Looked up from germline, CDR1 is SGHNT and CDR2 is YYREEE (reference sequence). The CDR3 has 16 amino acids. In DNA, the CDR3 is TGTGCCAGCAGCGTGGGACAGCTCCCTGGCACAGATACGCAGTATTTT. Its translation is CASSVGQLPGTDTQYF.

This clone was recorded only once. The chain couples TRBV27 to TRBJ2-3; D is unresolved. There are 13 residues in the CDR3. V was trimmed by 4 bases and J by 2 bases, leaving 7 bases between them. Per germline, CDR1 MNHEY and CDR2 SMNVEV (reference sequence). The CDR3: CASSYILTDTQYF. The CDR3 coding sequence is TGTGCCAGCAGTTATATCCTCACAGATACGCAGTATTTT.

The J gene is TRBJ2-1, the V gene TRBV14, with 15 bases identical to TRBD2. Germline assignment: CDR1 SGHDN and CDR2 FVKESK. Trimming cost V 2 bases and J 7 bases; bases outside gene matches: 9. There are 18 residues in the CDR3. This CDR3 reads CASSQRTSGGVRMNEQFF. CDR3 bases: TGTGCCAGCAGCCAACGGACTAGCGGGGGGGTTAGAATGAATGAGCAGTTCTTC.

The rearrangement links TRBV5-5 to TRBJ1-4; 7 positions agree with TRBD1. Looked up from germline, CDR1 is SGHKS and CDR2 is YYEKEE (reference sequence). This CDR3 region has 17 residues. V shed 2 bases and J 1 base; nucleotides not matched to a gene: 8. The CDR3 region is CASSFGQVERTNEKLFF. CDR3 nucleotide sequence: TGTGCCAGCAGCTTCGGACAGGTAGAAAGAACTAATGAAAAACTGTTTTTT.

The chain couples TRBV2 to TRBJ2-7, with TRBD2 identical over 9 bases. CDR1 is SNHLY and CDR2 is FYNNEI in the germline V gene. This CDR3 has 17 amino acids. The V gene end was trimmed by 9 bases and the J gene end by 7 bases; junction bases not matched to a gene: 22. The DNA of the CDR3 is TGTGCCAGGACCAAGTCCCCTAAGCGGGAGGACGTTTCGGAGCAGTACTTC. This codes for CARTKSPKREDVSEQYF.

The gene calls are TRBV11-2 and TRBJ1-4; 9 bases map to TRBD1. The CDR3 length is 15 residues. V lost 5 bases, J lost 8 bases, and 9 bases stayed unmatched. CDR1 is SGHAT and CDR2 is FQNNGV in the germline V gene. The CDR3 nucleotides read TGTGCCAGCAGCCGAAGGACAGGGGCATGGGAAAAACTGTTTTTT. Its protein product is CASSRRTGAWEKLFF.

The J gene is TRBJ1-4, the V gene TRBV5-4; 7 bases are a match to TRBD1. CDR3 size: 14 residues. Germline assignment: CDR1 SGHNT and CDR2 YYREEE (reference sequence). Losses at the gene ends were 3 bases for V and 5 bases for J; bases not matched to a gene: 4. The chain's CDR3 is CASSSTGPNEKLFF. CDR3 sequence (DNA): TGTGCCAGCAGCTCGACAGGGCCCAATGAAAAACTGTTTTTT.

This chain connects TRBV2 to TRBJ1-2, with 7 bases lining up with TRBD1. V lost 3 bases to trimming and J lost 4 bases; unmatched junction nucleotides: 5. This CDR3 is 14 amino acids long. Germline loops: CDR1 SNHLY, CDR2 FYNNEI. The CDR3 DNA reads TGTGCCAGCAGTGATTCAGGGGGTGGCTATGGCTACACCTTC. Residues: CASSDSGGGYGYTF.

This chain connects TRBV4-1 to TRBJ1-3, with D possibly TRBD1 on 6 matching bases. The V gene's germline CDR1 is MGHRA and CDR2 YSYEKL. CDR3 length: 14 residues. Trimming shortened V by 0 bases and J by 6 bases, and 9 bases separated the two germline ends. DNA of the CDR3: TGCGCCAGCAGCCAAGACCAGGGGACAAACACCATATATTTT. It specifies CASSQDQGTNTIYF.

The rearrangement links TRBV19 to TRBJ1-5; tentative D call: TRBD1 (5 bases). Germline CDR1 reads LNHDA; CDR2 reads SQIVND (reference sequence). V was shortened by 4 bases and J by 7 bases, with 8 bases between the two germline ends. The length of the CDR3 is 12 residues. The CDR3 protein is CASSKGAQPQHF. The CDR3 DNA follows: TGTGCCAGTAGTAAAGGGGCCCAGCCCCAGCATTTT.

This chain uses TRBV2 with TRBJ2-3; D may be TRBD2 (6 bases). Trimming took off 3 bases at V and 3 bases at J, with 13 bases between the two ends. CDR1 and CDR2 (germline): SNHLY, FYNNEI. The CDR3 extends over 15 amino acids. The CDR3: CASSDSGSPTDTQYF. The DNA for the CDR3 is TGTGCCAGCAGTGACTCCGGGAGCCCGACAGATACGCAGTATTTT. The full variable domain, with the rest looked up from reference TRBV2 and TRBJ2-3, is EPEVTQTPSHQVTQMGQEVILRCVPISNHLYFYWYRQILGQKVEFLVSFYNNEISEKSEIFDDQFSVERPDGSNFTLKIRSTKLEDSAMYFCASSDSGSPTDTQYFGPGTRLTVL.

V gene TRBV28 combines with J gene TRBJ1-1, with D uncertain. Trimming stripped 6 bases from V and 1 base from J, with 15 bases between. The CDR3 is 15 amino acids. Germline CDR1 reads MDHEN; CDR2 reads SYDVKM. CDR3 sequence reads: CASSPTEGKNTEAFF. Here the CDR3 DNA reads TGTGCCAGCAGCCCGACCGAGGGAAAGAACACTGAAGCTTTCTTT.

V is TRBV18 and J is TRBJ1-1; TRBD1 is a possible D gene (5 bases). V lost 2 bases and J lost 6, with 13 bases in between. The V gene's germline CDR1 is KGHSH and CDR2 LQKENI. CDR3 length: 14 amino acids. The CDR3 is CASSPVDILAEAFF. DNA for the CDR3: TGTGCCAGCTCACCAGTGGACATTCTCGCTGAAGCTTTCTTT.

The chain joins TRBV5-1 to TRBJ2-5, with unresolved D. Trimming removed 4 bases from V and 2 bases from J, with 12 bases in between. Germline V gives CDR1 SGHRS, CDR2 YFSETQ. The CDR3 is 14 amino acids. CDR3 in DNA: TGCGCCAGCAGCCTGGGTACACCGCAAGAGACCCAGTACTTC. It yields the protein CASSLGTPQETQYF.

The genes are TRBV29-1 and TRBJ2-7, with 11 bases aligning to TRBD2. V lost 6 bases and J lost 4; bases outside the gene matches: 8. The CDR3 loop spans 14 amino acids. CDR1 and CDR2 from the germline V gene are SQVTM and ANQGSEA. The CDR3 coding sequence is TGCAGCGTAATCGCCGGGACTAGCGGTTACGAGCAGTACTTC. As protein: CSVIAGTSGYEQYF.

V is TRBV7-9 and J is TRBJ1-3, with 8 bases identical to TRBD1. The CDR3 has 18 amino acids. The V and J ends lost 5 bases and 3 bases, in that order; junction bases with no gene match: 15. Germline CDR1 and CDR2: SEHNR and FQNEAQ (reference sequence). The CDR3 region has the DNA TGTGCCAGCAGCCCAGGAGTTCTCAGGGGGCCGATTGGAAACACCATATATTTT. Encoded protein: CASSPGVLRGPIGNTIYF. The full variable domain, with the rest looked up from reference TRBV7-9 and TRBJ1-3, is DTGVSQNPRHKITKRGQNVTFRCDPISEHNRLYWYRQTLGQGPEFLTYFQNEAQLEKSRLLSDRFSAERPKGSFSTLEIQRTEQGDSAMYLCASSPGVLRGPIGNTIYFGEGSWLTVV.

The V and J genes are TRBV5-6 and TRBJ2-3; D ambiguous. CDR3 length: 13 amino acids. Germline lookup yields CDR1 SGHDT and CDR2 YYEEEE. V was clipped by 0 bases and J by 6 bases, with 8 bases between them. The CDR3 nucleotides read TGTGCCAGCAGCTTGGTCCTTTTGGATACGCAGTATTTT. It yields the protein CASSLVLLDTQYF.